One sample yielded the 8 T cell receptor beta chains listed below, sequenced in a study of blood T cell repertoires in COVID-19. The assay was immunoSEQ multiplex PCR, and TCRdb's table has in-frame clones only and misses some. The sample gives under 100,000 clones, over 80% of which show up once; about 5.9% is in the top ten. The sequenced sample was peripheral blood. These TCRs come from a woman in her sixties with active COVID-19.

The chain employs TRBV7-8 and TRBJ2-1; 14 bases are shared with TRBD2. The ends lost 4 bases at V and 3 bases at J; junction bases unmatched: 5. This CDR3 has 17 amino acids. CDR1 is SGHVS and CDR2 is FQNEAQ in the germline V gene. CDR3 nucleotide sequence: TGTGCCAGCAGCTCGGGACTAGCGGGAGAATTCTACAATGAGCAGTTCTTC. Protein: CASSSGLAGEFYNEQFF.

This clone appeared a few times. V is TRBV12-5 and J is TRBJ2-3, with 8 bases that match TRBD2. V dropped 5 bases and J dropped 5; count of bases not matched to a gene: 12. CDR3 size: 16 residues. In germline, CDR1 is LGHNT, CDR2 FRNRAP. The CDR3 sequence is CASGPEDGGAIDTQYF. The CDR3 DNA follows: TGTGCTAGTGGTCCAGAAGACGGGGGGGCCATAGATACGCAGTATTTT. The variable domain in full, completed from reference TRBV12-5 and TRBJ2-3, reads DARVTQTPRHKVTEMGQEVTMRCQPILGHNTVFWYRQTMMQGLELLAYFRNRAPLDDSGMPKDRFSAEMPDATLATLKIQPSEPRDSAVYFCASGPEDGGAIDTQYFGPGTRLTVL.

The chain uses TRBV7-2 and TRBJ2-3; possible D gene TRBD2, 5 bases. The CDR3 length is 14 residues. Germline values: CDR1 SGHTA, CDR2 FQGNSA. The V end was cut by 1 base, the J end by 4 bases, with 9 bases between. The CDR3 sequence is CASSLVGLADTQYF. The CDR3 nucleotides are TGTGCCAGCAGCTTAGTCGGACTGGCAGATACGCAGTATTTT.

Notes on this clone: Distinct nucleotide sequences in the sample also encode this CDR3. The genes are TRBV9 and TRBJ1-4, with TRBD1 identical over 9 bases. Germline assignment: CDR1 SGDLS and CDR2 YYNGEE. This CDR3 is 14 amino acids long. V shed 2 bases and J 7 bases; nucleotides not matched to a gene: 3. CDR3: CASSVTGGSEKLFF. CDR3 nucleotide sequence: TGTGCCAGCAGCGTCACAGGGGGCAGTGAAAAACTGTTTTTT.

This chain connects TRBV18 to TRBJ2-1, with TRBD2 identical over 10 bases. Germline V lookup: CDR1 KGHSH, CDR2 LQKENI. CDR3 size: 15 residues. V dropped 6 bases and J dropped 7; count of bases not matched to a gene: 9. CDR3 bases: TGTGCCAGCTCCATCCAGGGACTAGCGACAAATGAGCAGTTCTTC. It encodes CASSIQGLATNEQFF.

The genes are TRBV14 and TRBJ1-3; no definite D call. The ends were cut back, 8 bases at V and 0 bases at J, with 11 bases in the middle. The CDR3 is 14 amino acids. Germline V gives CDR1 SGHDN, CDR2 FVKESK. The CDR3 is CASGLSSSGNTIYF. Written as DNA, the CDR3 is TGTGCCAGCGGACTGTCGAGCTCTGGAAACACCATATATTTT.

J is TRBJ1-1 and V is TRBV7-9; D is possibly TRBD1 (6 bases). CDR3 length: 14 amino acids. V dropped 5 bases and J dropped 0 bases, with 10 bases sitting between them. Germline V lookup: CDR1 SEHNR, CDR2 FQNEAQ (reference sequence). The CDR3 DNA reads TGTGCCAGCAGCCCAGGGACATTGAACACTGAAGCTTTCTTT. It translates to CASSPGTLNTEAFF.

This chain joins TRBV28 and TRBJ1-5; no definite D call. In germline, CDR1 is MDHEN, CDR2 SYDVKM. V was shortened by 2 bases and J by 7 bases, with 12 bases between the two germline ends. The CDR3 covers 14 residues. CDR3 coding DNA: TGTGCCAGCAGTTTACCGCTACTACGGCAGCCCCAGCATTTT. Translating it yields CASSLPLLRQPQHF.